The 18 T cell receptor beta chains given below trace back to one sample, sequenced in a study of control samples from healthy donors and cancer patients. Sequencing used immunoSEQ multiplex PCR; TCRdb keeps in-frame clones, though not all of them. Of 150,000 to 200,000 clones listed, around 90% were seen once; the top ten hold around 1.4%. What was sequenced was blood. The receptors here all came from a woman in her 50s in good health.

In this sample, this clone turned up once. The V and J genes are TRBV29-1 and TRBJ1-1, with a tentative D call TRBD1 (5 bases). The CDR3 runs 14 residues. Trimming stripped 7 bases from V and 4 bases from J, with 19 bases between. Germline CDR1 is SQVTM and CDR2 is ANQGSEA. CDR3 nucleotide sequence: TGCAGCGGTCTTTCGGGGGGGTTGGGCACTGAAGCTTTCTTT. This gives the protein CSGLSGGLGTEAFF.

The chain joins TRBV6-5 to TRBJ1-2, with a tentative D call TRBD1 (6 bases). V dropped 6 bases and J dropped 6 bases, with 17 bases sitting between them. The CDR3 length is 14 residues. Germline values: CDR1 MNHEY, CDR2 SVGAGI. The CDR3 DNA follows: TGTGCCAGCAGATATCCCGGGACACAAGATGGCTACACCTTC. Protein: CASRYPGTQDGYTF.

This chain connects TRBV27 to TRBJ2-7; 13 bases align to TRBD2. The CDR3 sequence is 17 residues long. CDR1 and CDR2 (germline): MNHEY, SMNVEV (reference sequence). With V trimmed by 6 bases and J by 3 bases, 11 bases remained unmatched. CDR3 loop: CASRPTPGLAGYYEQYF. CDR3 DNA sequence: TGTGCCAGCAGACCGACCCCGGGACTAGCGGGGTACTACGAGCAGTACTTC.

This rearrangement joins TRBV6-4 to TRBJ1-3, with D perhaps matching TRBD1 (5 bases). The CDR3 sequence is 15 residues long. Trimming cost V 3 bases and J 2 bases, with 11 bases left between them. The germline V gene encodes CDR1 MRHNA and CDR2 SNTAGT. The CDR3 bases are TGTGCCAGCAGTGAAGAGGGGTTCACTGGAAACACCATATATTTT. Its protein product is CASSEEGFTGNTIYF.

The chain recombines TRBV5-4 with TRBJ1-2; unclear D gene. Germline CDR1 SGHNT, CDR2 YYREEE (reference sequence). V was clipped by 5 bases and J by 2 bases, with 16 bases between them. The CDR3 consists of 15 residues. The CDR3 DNA follows: TGTGCCAGCAGGAGCCGGACGGCCGGGAACTATGGCTACACCTTC. It yields the protein CASRSRTAGNYGYTF.

The chain links TRBV18 to TRBJ1-1; TRBD1 is a possible D gene (5 bases). The CDR3 length is 15 residues. V shed 3 bases and J shed 7 bases, with 18 bases lying between them. The germline CDR1 and CDR2 sequences are KGHSH and LQKENI. CDR3 protein: CASSPARGRAHEAFF. The CDR3 DNA follows: TGTGCCAGCTCACCCGCAAGGGGCAGAGCCCATGAAGCTTTCTTT.

This rearrangement joins TRBV7-3 to TRBJ2-1; TRBD1 matches 9 bases. The junction had 4 bases not matched to a gene; V was cut back by 2 bases and J by 8 bases. CDR3 length: 14 amino acids. Per the germline V gene, CDR1 is SGHTA and CDR2 is FQGTGA. The CDR3 DNA reads TGTGCCAGCAGCTTATGGACAGGGGTGGATGAGCAGTTCTTC. Protein: CASSLWTGVDEQFF.

V and J are TRBV2 and TRBJ2-3; the match to TRBD2 covers 11 bases. The length of the CDR3 is 15 residues. The ends lost 6 bases at V and 2 bases at J; junction bases unmatched: 4. Germline CDR1 reads SNHLY; CDR2 reads FYNNEI. The CDR3 nucleotides read TGTGCCAGCAGGACTAGCGGGACCCTCACAGATACGCAGTATTTT. Protein sequence: CASRTSGTLTDTQYF.

The rearrangement uses TRBV19 and TRBJ1-1, with D possibly matching TRBD1 (6 bases). The length of the CDR3 is 17 residues. V was shortened by 3 bases and J by 0 bases, with 17 bases between the two germline ends. Germline-derived CDR1 and CDR2 are LNHDA and SQIVND (reference sequence). The CDR3 reads CASSILFGQRMNTEAFF. The CDR3 region has the DNA TGTGCCAGTAGTATTCTTTTCGGACAGAGAATGAACACTGAAGCTTTCTTT.

The rearrangement links TRBV4-1 to TRBJ2-1; D is perhaps TRBD2 (6 bases). The germline V and J ends were trimmed by 0 bases and 0 bases, with 21 bases remaining between them. Germline V gene data show CDR1 as MGHRA and CDR2 as YSYEKL. This CDR3 has 20 amino acids. CDR3 in DNA: TGCGCCAGCAGCCAAGAAAAGCGGGCGGGGATGATTAGCTCCTACAATGAGCAGTTCTTC. Translation: CASSQEKRAGMISSYNEQFF.

The chain links TRBV27 to TRBJ1-1; weak D call: TRBD1 (5 bases). CDR1 and CDR2 (germline): MNHEY, SMNVEV (reference sequence). The CDR3 covers 15 residues. V lost 5 bases, J lost 5 bases, and 18 bases lay in between. For the CDR3, the DNA is TGTGCCAGCAGTCGGGAAGGGGTGAAGTGGACTGAAGCTTTCTTT. This encodes CASSREGVKWTEAFF.

This clone was counted between two and nine times. The V call is TRBV27, the J call TRBJ2-3, with a tentative D call TRBD1 (6 bases). Looked up from germline, CDR1 is MNHEY and CDR2 is SMNVEV (reference sequence). The CDR3 is 15 residues long. V shed 1 base and J shed 4 bases, with 12 bases lying between them. CDR3 in amino acids: CASSLYDRIADTQYF. The CDR3 nucleotides read TGTGCCAGCAGTTTATACGACAGGATTGCAGATACGCAGTATTTT.

V gene TRBV3-1 (or the pseudogene TRBV3-2) combines with J gene TRBJ2-4; a possible D gene is TRBD2 (6 bases). The V gene's germline CDR1 is LGHDT and CDR2 YNNKEL (reference sequence). Trimming took 4 bases from V and 5 from J, leaving 12 bases between them. The CDR3 spans 14 residues. The CDR3 bases are TGTGCCAGCAGCCGGCTAGCGACCCAAAACATTCAGTACTTC. This codes for CASSRLATQNIQYF.

V and J are TRBV7-6 and TRBJ1-2, with unresolved D. This CDR3 contains 15 residues. V lost 5 bases, J lost 0 bases, and 13 bases lay in between. CDR1 and CDR2 (germline): SGHVS, FNYEAQ. CDR3 sequence reads: CASSPPDGANYGYTF. In DNA form, the CDR3 reads TGTGCCAGCAGCCCACCCGACGGAGCTAACTATGGCTACACCTTC.

This chain connects TRBV19 to TRBJ1-5; D is ambiguous. Per germline, CDR1 LNHDA and CDR2 SQIVND (reference sequence). There are 14 residues in the CDR3. Trimming shortened V by 1 base and J by 0 bases, and 4 bases separated the two germline ends. CDR3 sequence reads: CASSIVGSNQPQHF. The CDR3 bases are TGTGCCAGTAGTATAGTGGGTAGCAATCAGCCCCAGCATTTT.

The rearrangement links TRBV5-1 to TRBJ2-7; D unresolved. The V gene's germline CDR1 is SGHRS and CDR2 YFSETQ. This CDR3 comprises 13 residues. V gave up 0 bases and J gave up 0 bases, with 4 bases separating them. The CDR3 nucleotides are TGCGCCAGCAGCTTGGTTAGCTCCTACGAGCAGTACTTC. This translates into CASSLVSSYEQYF.

This clone occurred once. The chain employs TRBV4-1 and TRBJ1-5; weak D call: TRBD1 (6 bases). The CDR3 has 14 residues. CDR1 is MGHRA and CDR2 is YSYEKL in the germline V gene. V was clipped by 2 bases and J by 4 bases, with 9 bases between them. The CDR3 spells CASSQYDRNQPQHF. The CDR3 nucleotides are TGCGCCAGCAGCCAATACGACAGGAATCAGCCCCAGCATTTT.

This rearrangement joins TRBV5-1 to TRBJ1-1; a weak D match, TRBD1 (6 bases). The CDR3 sequence is 15 residues long. Germline CDR1 is SGHRS and CDR2 is YFSETQ. Trimming removed 0 bases from V and 2 bases from J, with 11 bases in between. The CDR3: CASSLGRGFNTEAFF. CDR3 DNA: TGCGCCAGCAGCTTGGGGAGGGGGTTCAACACTGAAGCTTTCTTT.